Described below is a single T cell receptor beta chain sequence and its context. Its antigen is not identified. This sample is part of a study of T cell responses to AZD1222 COVID-19 vaccine. Regarding the study as a whole: White British ancestry dominated among donors, who included more females, and clonal diversity was possibly underestimated. The breadth and depth of Spike-specific TCRs increased once two AZD1222 doses had been given.

The analysis combined second doses at about 4 or about 12 weeks. The germline V and J ends were trimmed by 3 bases and 2 bases, with 22 bases remaining between them. Germline V gives CDR1 DFQATT, CDR2 SNEGSKA (reference sequence). There are 17 residues in the CDR3. Clones were sequenced by immunoSEQ multiplex PCR, and TCRdb holds only the in-frame ones, with some missing. The sample consists of some 31,000 clones, approximately 80% of them appearing once. The sample here was peripheral blood, taken 28 days after the second AZD1222 dose. The receptor was derived from an adult who received the AZD1222 COVID-19 vaccine. This chain joins TRBV20-1 and TRBJ1-2, with a possible D match to TRBD1 (5 bases). The chain's CDR3 is CSASGTGWSGINYGYTF. CDR3 DNA: TGCAGTGCTAGTGGGACGGGATGGTCAGGAATAAACTATGGCTACACCTTC.